The rows below give T cell receptor beta chains drawn from one sample of a study of blood T cell repertoires in COVID-19. Using immunoSEQ multiplex PCR, the repertoire was profiled, and TCRdb retains in-frame clones only, with some absent. The table lists over 45,000 clones, 75% to 85% of them singletons. Material for sequencing was peripheral blood. These TCRs come from a man in his forties or fifties with acute or convalescent COVID-19. The CDR3 runs from the conserved cysteine through the conserved F or W. The order of the fields is CDR3 length, V gene, J gene, D gene, clone size, CDR3 protein, CDR3 DNA. The D gene is left open where the match is weak. Clone size is not always given. Where it is, it says once, few, many or a class for expanded clones.

CDR3 length: 14; V gene: TRBV14; J gene: TRBJ1-1; D gene: .; clone size: .; CDR3 protein: CASSQRGGYTEAFF; CDR3 DNA: TGTGCCAGCAGCCAACGGGGGGGGTACACTGAAGCTTTCTTT
CDR3 length: 11; V gene: TRBV30; J gene: TRBJ2-3; D gene: .; clone size: .; CDR3 protein: CAWGRVDTQYF; CDR3 DNA: TGTGCCTGGGGCCGTGTTGATACGCAGTATTTT
CDR3 length: 14; V gene: TRBV30; J gene: TRBJ1-3; D gene: TRBD1; clone size: few; CDR3 protein: CAWQGAVSGNTIYF; CDR3 DNA: TGTGCCTGGCAGGGGGCAGTCTCTGGAAACACCATATATTTT
CDR3 length: 18; V gene: TRBV10-1; J gene: TRBJ2-1; D gene: TRBD2; clone size: .; CDR3 protein: CASSEAGLAGGFFNEQFF; CDR3 DNA: TGCGCCAGCAGTGAGGCTGGACTAGCGGGGGGGTTTTTTAATGAGCAGTTCTTC
CDR3 length: 13; V gene: TRBV6-5; J gene: TRBJ2-7; D gene: .; clone size: .; CDR3 protein: CASSYGHIYEQYF; CDR3 DNA: TGTGCCAGCAGTTACGGGCATATCTACGAGCAGTACTTC
CDR3 length: 14; V gene: TRBV10-2; J gene: TRBJ1-4; D gene: TRBD1; clone size: .; CDR3 protein: CASSVGHRGAKLFF; CDR3 DNA: TGCGCCAGCAGTGTGGGCCACAGGGGTGCAAAACTGTTTTTT
CDR3 length: 13; V gene: TRBV12-3/TRBV12-4; J gene: TRBJ1-2; D gene: TRBD1; clone size: many; CDR3 protein: CASSAGQYYGYTF; CDR3 DNA: TGTGCCAGCAGTGCGGGACAGTATTATGGCTACACCTTC
CDR3 length: 12; V gene: TRBV4-1; J gene: TRBJ2-3; D gene: .; clone size: .; CDR3 protein: CASSQDVSTQYF; CDR3 DNA: TGCGCCAGCAGCCAAGATGTCAGTACGCAGTATTTT
CDR3 length: 15; V gene: TRBV21-1; J gene: TRBJ2-1; D gene: .; clone size: few; CDR3 protein: CASSKSRRSYNEQFF; CDR3 DNA: TGTGCCAGCAGCAAGAGCAGGAGGTCCTACAATGAGCAGTTCTTC
CDR3 length: 16; V gene: TRBV19; J gene: TRBJ1-3; D gene: TRBD1; clone size: .; CDR3 protein: CATLAGGQGTGNTIYF; CDR3 DNA: TGTGCCACCCTAGCCGGGGGACAGGGGACTGGAAACACCATATATTTT
CDR3 length: 14; V gene: TRBV7-9; J gene: TRBJ2-7; D gene: .; clone size: .; CDR3 protein: CASSLSSRTGEQYF; CDR3 DNA: TGTGCCAGCAGCTTGTCTTCCAGGACGGGGGAGCAGTACTTC